This T cell receptor (beta chain) derives from a study of shared clonotypes between healthy human individuals. Study in general: A donor's plate count was three for CD4 naive and three for CD4 memory; CD8 naive had two and CD8 memory one.

The assay ran at deep level. Genomic DNA belonging to each subset was distributed in equal measure over several immunoSEQ plates. Libraries were prepared by immunoSEQ multiplex PCR; TCRdb keeps only in-frame clonotypes and omits some of them. In the table there are about 680,000 clones, approximately 90% of which are singletons. Trimming left V 1 base short and J 2 bases short, with 16 bases between. CDR3 size: 18 residues. Naive CD8 populations comprised CD45RO-negative cells positively selected for CCR7, excluding terminally differentiated effector memory CD45RA+ cells. The clonotype was recovered from a man aged 30-40 years in good health. The chain has TRBV5-7 and TRBJ2-6; D ambiguous. TRBV5-7 is designated an ORF whose function remains uncertain. Sequenced: naive CD8+ T cells sorted from blood. CDR3 protein: CASSLYYPPQPGANVLTF. The CDR3 DNA sequence: TGTGCCAGCAGCTTGTATTATCCCCCTCAGCCTGGGGCCAACGTCCTGACTTTC.